This passage covers 17 T cell receptor beta chains from one sample sequenced in a study of blood T cell repertoires in COVID-19. Method: immunoSEQ multiplex PCR; TCRdb's copy keeps in-frame clones and lacks some. The data contain approximately 94,000 clones, more than 75% of them singletons. The sequencing sample was made of peripheral blood. The receptors originated from a man aged 30-40 years in a cohort sampled during active COVID-19.

This clone was counted once. The chain employs TRBV7-2 and TRBJ2-7; 16 bases map to TRBD2. The CDR3 length is 19 residues. Germline-derived CDR1 and CDR2 are SGHTA and FQGNSA. J was trimmed by 0 bases and V by 5 bases; bases with no gene match: 10. The CDR3 protein is CASSVYVGTSGGASYEQYF. The CDR3 region has the DNA TGTGCCAGCAGCGTATACGTAGGGACTAGCGGGGGGGCCTCCTACGAGCAGTACTTC.

The chain combines TRBV5-4 with TRBJ2-7, with D maybe TRBD1 (6 bases). V lost 0 bases to trimming and J lost 2 bases, with 12 bases between them. CDR3 length: 15 amino acids. The germline V gene encodes CDR1 SGHNT and CDR2 YYREEE (reference sequence). The CDR3 DNA is TGTGCCAGCAGCTTGGCAGGGGCGCAAGCCTACGAGCAGTACTTC. Residues: CASSLAGAQAYEQYF.

The chain couples TRBV7-2 to TRBJ1-4, with D maybe TRBD1 (6 bases). CDR1 is SGHTA, CDR2 FQGNSA, per germline. Trimming took off 5 bases at V and 7 bases at J, with 11 bases between the two ends. There are 13 residues in the CDR3. The CDR3 region is CASSVDRIEKLFF. The CDR3 bases are TGTGCCAGCAGCGTGGACAGAATTGAAAAACTGTTTTTT. The entire variable domain, with the rest obtained from reference TRBV7-2 and TRBJ1-4, is as follows: GAGVSQSPSNKVTEKGKDVELRCDPISGHTALYWYRQSLGQGLEFLIYFQGNSAPDKSGLPSDRFSAERTGGSVSTLTIQRTQQEDSAVYLCASSVDRIEKLFFGSGTQLSVL.

V usage is TRBV3-1 (or the pseudogene TRBV3-2) and J usage is TRBJ1-3, with 7 bases that match TRBD1. This CDR3 has 14 residues. The V gene's germline CDR1 is LGHDT and CDR2 YNNKEL (reference sequence). V shed 4 bases and J 0 bases; nucleotides not matched to a gene: 0. CDR3: CASSPGGSGNTIYF. The CDR3 DNA sequence: TGTGCCAGCAGCCCAGGGGGCTCTGGAAACACCATATATTTT.

The V gene is TRBV28, the J gene TRBJ2-1; TRBD1 aligns across 8 bases. This CDR3 region has 12 residues. V lost 7 bases to trimming and J lost 10 bases; unmatched junction nucleotides: 6. CDR1 is MDHEN, CDR2 SYDVKM, per germline. Written as DNA, the CDR3 is TGTGCCAGCACCCCGACAGGGGCAGAGCAGTTCTTC. Translation gives CASTPTGAEQFF.

The chain carries TRBV10-3 and TRBJ2-4; D possibly corresponds to TRBD2 (5 bases). Trimming stripped 10 bases from V and 1 base from J, with 14 bases between. The CDR3 consists of 14 residues. CDR1 and CDR2 from the germline V gene are ENHRY and SYGVKD. CDR3 in DNA: TGTGCCACCTCGACCGGCGGGGCCAAAAACATTCAGTACTTC. It specifies CATSTGGAKNIQYF.

This sequence joins TRBV9 and TRBJ2-3; TRBD2 matches 11 bases. This CDR3 is built from 17 residues. Per germline, CDR1 SGDLS and CDR2 YYNGEE. J was trimmed by 4 bases and V by 3 bases; bases with no gene match: 10. CDR3 protein: CASSANLISGGADTQYF. The CDR3 bases are TGTGCCAGCAGCGCCAATCTCATTAGCGGGGGGGCAGATACGCAGTATTTT.

The chain joins TRBV6-5 to TRBJ1-1, with D unclear. Trimming removed 0 bases from V and 4 bases from J, with 6 bases in between. The germline gives CDR1 MNHEY, CDR2 SVGAGI. The CDR3 spans 13 residues. CDR3 DNA sequence: TGTGCCAGCAGTTACTCCTTTAGCACTGAAGCTTTCTTT. Translation: CASSYSFSTEAFF.

The gene calls are TRBV6-5 and TRBJ2-7, with 8 bases fitting TRBD1. The germline V gene has CDR1 MNHEY and CDR2 SVGAGI. V lost 6 bases to trimming and J lost 3 bases; unmatched junction nucleotides: 10. The CDR3 contains 15 residues. The CDR3 sequence is CASSRTGTGLYEQYF. CDR3 bases: TGTGCCAGCAGCCGTACCGGGACAGGCCTCTACGAGCAGTACTTC.

This sequence joins TRBV2 and TRBJ1-2; perhaps TRBD1 as D (6 bases). Trimming removed 6 bases at V and 10 bases at J, with 18 bases between. CDR3 length: 13 residues. The V gene's germline CDR1 is SNHLY and CDR2 FYNNEI. In DNA form, the CDR3 reads TGTGCCAGCAGAGAAACAGGGCAACTCTTCTACACCTTC. This encodes CASRETGQLFYTF.

The J gene is TRBJ2-3, the V gene TRBV12-3 or TRBV12-4; no clear D. Trimming removed 7 bases at V and 8 bases at J, with 13 bases between. The CDR3 is 12 residues long. In nucleotides, the CDR3 is TGTGCCAGCACCCCCTATAGCAGTACGCAGTATTTT. This codes for CASTPYSSTQYF.

The gene calls are TRBV14 and TRBJ2-4; TRBD2 aligns across 7 bases. Germline assignment: CDR1 SGHDN and CDR2 FVKESK. V gave up 2 bases and J gave up 9 bases; unmatched junction bases: 10. The CDR3 consists of 15 residues. CDR3 DNA sequence: TGTGCCAGCAGCCAAATGGGTCGCCCGGGGGGCATTCAGTACTTC. Amino acids: CASSQMGRPGGIQYF.

The V and J genes are TRBV30 and TRBJ1-2; TRBD1 aligns across 7 bases. Germline V gene data show CDR1 as GTSNPN and CDR2 as SVGIG (reference sequence). The length of the CDR3 is 13 residues. The trim removed 1 base at V and 4 bases at J, leaving 3 bases unmatched. The chain's CDR3 is CAWSGGGGYGYTF. In DNA form, the CDR3 reads TGTGCCTGGAGTGGAGGGGGCGGCTATGGCTACACCTTC.

The CDR3 nucleotides are TGTGCCAGCAGTTTATTTTTGCAGTCCAATCAGCCCCAGCATTTT. It yields the protein CASSLFLQSNQPQHF. The J gene is TRBJ1-5, the V gene TRBV28; D unresolved. Germline CDR1 is MDHEN and CDR2 is SYDVKM. The CDR3 is 15 amino acids. Trimming removed 1 base from V and 3 bases from J, with 10 bases in between.

The genes are TRBV2 and TRBJ2-1; D ambiguous. This CDR3 is 14 amino acids long. V dropped 8 bases and J dropped 4 bases, with 15 bases sitting between them. In germline, CDR1 is SNHLY, CDR2 FYNNEI. CDR3: CASETGSYYNEQFF. The CDR3, as DNA: TGTGCCAGCGAAACCGGGTCCTATTACAATGAGCAGTTCTTC.

The chain recombines TRBV5-8 with TRBJ1-5; tentatively, D is TRBD1 (5 bases). Germline V gives CDR1 SGHTS, CDR2 YDEGEE. CDR3 length: 17 amino acids. V lost 4 bases to trimming and J lost 0 bases, with 17 bases between them. The CDR3 reads CASSSGHSTHSNQPQHF. CDR3 DNA: TGTGCCAGCAGCAGTGGACACTCAACTCATAGCAATCAGCCCCAGCATTTT.

The chain couples TRBV19 to TRBJ2-2, with 8 bases matching TRBD1. The CDR3 has 15 residues. The junction had 8 bases not matched to a gene; V was cut back by 8 bases and J by 3 bases. CDR1 LNHDA and CDR2 SQIVND come from the germline V gene (reference sequence). Here the CDR3 reads CASWAGGPYTGELFF. For the CDR3, the DNA is TGTGCCAGTTGGGCAGGGGGCCCGTACACCGGGGAGCTGTTTTTT.